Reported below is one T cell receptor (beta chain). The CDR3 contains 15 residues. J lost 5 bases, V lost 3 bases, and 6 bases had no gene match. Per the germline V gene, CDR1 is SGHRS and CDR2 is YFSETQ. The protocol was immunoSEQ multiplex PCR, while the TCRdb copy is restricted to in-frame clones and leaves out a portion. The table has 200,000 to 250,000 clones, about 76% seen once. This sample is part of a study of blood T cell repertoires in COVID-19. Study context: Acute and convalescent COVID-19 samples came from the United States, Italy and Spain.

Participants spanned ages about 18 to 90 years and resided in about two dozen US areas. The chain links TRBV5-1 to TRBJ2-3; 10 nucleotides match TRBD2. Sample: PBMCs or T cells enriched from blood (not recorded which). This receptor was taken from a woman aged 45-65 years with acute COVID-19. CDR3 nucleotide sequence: TGCGCCAGCAGCTACAGCGGGGGGGCCGAAGATACGCAGTATTTT. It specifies CASSYSGGAEDTQYF.